The sequence of this T cell receptor beta chain was determined in a study of blood T cell repertoires in COVID-19. Profiled with immunoSEQ multiplex PCR; TCRdb holds only in-frame clones, not every one. The table has under 95,000 clones, 79% seen once; the top ten hold about 10%. The TCR originated in a man aged 65 to 79 with acute or convalescent COVID-19. Sequences were obtained from peripheral blood.

CDR3 sequence: CATSRASTDTQYF. CDR3 bases: TGTGCCACCAGCAGAGCTAGCACAGATACGCAGTATTTT. This sequence joins TRBV15 and TRBJ2-3; the D is unclear. The CDR3 is 13 amino acids. Germline V gene data show CDR1 as LNHNV and CDR2 as YYDKDF (reference sequence). V was cut by 1 base and J by 0 bases, with 2 bases left in between.